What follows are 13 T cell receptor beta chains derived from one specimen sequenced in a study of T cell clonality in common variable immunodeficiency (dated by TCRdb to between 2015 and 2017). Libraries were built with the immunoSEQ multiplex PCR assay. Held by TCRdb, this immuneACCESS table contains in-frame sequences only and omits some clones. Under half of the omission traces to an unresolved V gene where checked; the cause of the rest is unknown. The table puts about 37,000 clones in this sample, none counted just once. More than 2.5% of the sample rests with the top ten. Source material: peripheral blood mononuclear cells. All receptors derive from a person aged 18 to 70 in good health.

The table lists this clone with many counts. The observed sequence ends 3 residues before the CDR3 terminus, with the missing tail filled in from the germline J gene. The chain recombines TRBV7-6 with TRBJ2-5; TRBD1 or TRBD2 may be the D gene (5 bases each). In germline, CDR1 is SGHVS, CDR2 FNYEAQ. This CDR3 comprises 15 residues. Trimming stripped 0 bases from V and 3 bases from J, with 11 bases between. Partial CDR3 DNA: TGTGCCAGCAGCTTAGCGTTCGAGGGGAAAGAGACC. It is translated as CASSLAFEGKET. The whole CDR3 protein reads CASSLAFEGKETQYF.

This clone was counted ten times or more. CDR3 DNA (partial): TGCGCCAGTACTAGCGGCCCCTACGAG. Translation: CASTSGPYE. From start to end, the CDR3 is CASTSGPYEQYF. The chain combines TRBV10-2 with TRBJ2-7, with 8 bases fitting TRBD2. The CDR3 is cut off 3 residues early in the read; its end comes from the germline J gene. Trimming at V came to 9 bases and at J to 2 bases, leaving 3 bases not matched to a gene. CDR3 length equals 12 residues. The germline CDR1 and CDR2 sequences are WSHSY and SAAADI.

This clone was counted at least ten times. CDR3 loop: CSAPRTSGMVNEQFF. The CDR3 bases that were read are TGCAGTGCTCCTAGGACTAGCGGGATGGTCAATGAG. The chain uses TRBV20-1 and TRBJ2-1; 12 nucleotides agree with TRBD2. The missing CDR3 end, 3 residues past where the read stops, is filled in from the germline J gene. Germline assignment: CDR1 DFQATT and CDR2 SNEGSKA (reference sequence). Unmatched junction bases numbered 8, after V lost 5 bases and J lost 6 bases. The CDR3 is 15 amino acids.

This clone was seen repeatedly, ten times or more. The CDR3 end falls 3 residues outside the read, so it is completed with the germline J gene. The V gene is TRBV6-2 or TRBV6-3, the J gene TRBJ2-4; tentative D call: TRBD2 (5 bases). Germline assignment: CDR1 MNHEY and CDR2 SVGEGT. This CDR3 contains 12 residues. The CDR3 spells CASSYSAGPQYF. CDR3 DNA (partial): TGTGCCAGCAGTTACTCCGCGGGTCCT.

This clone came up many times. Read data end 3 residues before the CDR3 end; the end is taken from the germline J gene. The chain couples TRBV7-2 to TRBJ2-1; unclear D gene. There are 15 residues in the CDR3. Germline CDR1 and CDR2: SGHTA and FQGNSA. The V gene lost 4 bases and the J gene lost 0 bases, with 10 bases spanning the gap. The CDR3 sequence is CASSSVLSSYNEQFF. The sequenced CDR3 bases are TGTGCCAGCAGCTCGGTGCTGAGCTCCTACAATGAG.

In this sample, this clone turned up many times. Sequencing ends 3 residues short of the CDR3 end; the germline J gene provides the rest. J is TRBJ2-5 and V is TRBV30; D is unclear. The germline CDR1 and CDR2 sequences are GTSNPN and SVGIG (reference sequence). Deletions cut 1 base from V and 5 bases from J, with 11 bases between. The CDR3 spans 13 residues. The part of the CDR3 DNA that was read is TGTGCCTGGAGTGCGACTCCCTGGGAGACC. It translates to CAWSATPWET. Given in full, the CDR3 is CAWSATPWETQYF. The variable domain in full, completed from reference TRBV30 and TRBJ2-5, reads SQTIHQWPATLVQPVGSPLSLECTVEGTSNPNLYWYRQAAGRGLQLLFYSVGIGQISSEVPQNLSASRPQDRQFILSSKKLLLSDSGFYLCAWSATPWETQYFGPGTRLLVL.

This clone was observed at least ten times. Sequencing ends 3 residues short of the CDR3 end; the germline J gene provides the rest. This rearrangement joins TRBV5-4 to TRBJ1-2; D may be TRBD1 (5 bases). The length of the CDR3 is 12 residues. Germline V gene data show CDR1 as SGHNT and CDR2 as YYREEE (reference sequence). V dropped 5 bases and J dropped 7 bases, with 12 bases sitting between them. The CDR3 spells CASSSGGSGYTF. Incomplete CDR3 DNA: TGTGCCAGCAGTTCGGGGGGTTCTGGC.

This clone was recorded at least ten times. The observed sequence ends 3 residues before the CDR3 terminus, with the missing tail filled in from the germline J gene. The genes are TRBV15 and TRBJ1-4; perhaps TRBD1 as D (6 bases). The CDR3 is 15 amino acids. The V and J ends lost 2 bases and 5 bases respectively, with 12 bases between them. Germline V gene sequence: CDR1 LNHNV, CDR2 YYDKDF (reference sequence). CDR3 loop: CATSRLQGWNEKLFF. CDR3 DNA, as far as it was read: TGTGCCACCAGCAGACTACAGGGTTGGAATGAAAAA.

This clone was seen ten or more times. The CDR3 reads CASTLGLAGASTDTQYF. The CDR3 DNA, read in part, is TGTGCCAGCACCCTCGGACTAGCGGGAGCGAGCACAGATACG. The rearrangement links TRBV2 to TRBJ2-3, with TRBD2 matching 13 bases. Read sequence stops 3 residues before the CDR3 end, and the germline J gene provides the missing end. The CDR3 loop spans 17 amino acids. Germline trimming cut 7 bases from V and 0 bases from J; bases unmatched to any gene: 7. Germline CDR1 and CDR2: SNHLY and FYNNEI. The full variable domain, its missing parts supplied by reference TRBV2 and TRBJ2-3, is EPEVTQTPSHQVTQMGQEVILRCVPISNHLYFYWYRQILGQKVEFLVSFYNNEISEKSEIFDDQFSVERPDGSNFTLKIRSTKLEDSAMYFCASTLGLAGASTDTQYFGPGTRLTVL.

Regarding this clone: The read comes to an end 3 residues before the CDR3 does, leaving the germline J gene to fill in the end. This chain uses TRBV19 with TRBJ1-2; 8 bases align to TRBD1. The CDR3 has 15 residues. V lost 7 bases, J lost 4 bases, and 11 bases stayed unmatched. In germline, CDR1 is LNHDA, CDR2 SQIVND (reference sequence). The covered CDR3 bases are TGTGCCAGTATCACAAAGACAGGGGCTCTCTATGGC. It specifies CASITKTGALYG. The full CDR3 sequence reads CASITKTGALYGYTF.

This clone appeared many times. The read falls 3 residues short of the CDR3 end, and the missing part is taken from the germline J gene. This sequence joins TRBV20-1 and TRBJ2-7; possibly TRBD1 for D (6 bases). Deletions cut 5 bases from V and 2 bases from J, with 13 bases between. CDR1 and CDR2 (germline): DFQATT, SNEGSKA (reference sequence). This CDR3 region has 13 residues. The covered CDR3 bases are TGCAGTGCTGCGAAGACAGGCACCTACGAG. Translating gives CSAAKTGTYE. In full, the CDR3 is CSAAKTGTYEQYF.

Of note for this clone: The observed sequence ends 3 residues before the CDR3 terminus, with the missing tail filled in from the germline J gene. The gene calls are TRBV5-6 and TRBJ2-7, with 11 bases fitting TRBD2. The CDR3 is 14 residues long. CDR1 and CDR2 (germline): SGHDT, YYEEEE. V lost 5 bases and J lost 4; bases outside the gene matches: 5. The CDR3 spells CASRTSGSGYEQYF. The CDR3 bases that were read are TGTGCCAGCAGAACTAGCGGGAGTGGGTACGAG.

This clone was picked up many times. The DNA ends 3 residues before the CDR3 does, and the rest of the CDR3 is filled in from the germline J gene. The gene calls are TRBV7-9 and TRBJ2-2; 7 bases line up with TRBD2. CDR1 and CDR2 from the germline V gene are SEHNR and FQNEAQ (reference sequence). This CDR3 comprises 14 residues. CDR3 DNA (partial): TGTGCCAGCAGCGTTTCTGGGGCTAGCGGTTGG. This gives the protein CASSVSGASGW. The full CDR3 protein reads CASSVSGASGWLFF.